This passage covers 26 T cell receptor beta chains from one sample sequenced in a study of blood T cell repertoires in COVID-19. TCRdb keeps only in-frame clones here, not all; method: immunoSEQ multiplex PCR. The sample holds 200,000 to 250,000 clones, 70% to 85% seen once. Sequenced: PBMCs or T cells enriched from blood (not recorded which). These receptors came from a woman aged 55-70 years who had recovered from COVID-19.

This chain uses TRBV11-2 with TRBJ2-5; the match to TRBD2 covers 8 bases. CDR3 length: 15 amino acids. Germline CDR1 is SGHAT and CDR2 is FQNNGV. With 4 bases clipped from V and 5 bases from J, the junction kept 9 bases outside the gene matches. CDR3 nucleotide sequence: TGTGCCAGCAGCTCGGAAGCGGGGGTTTCGGAGACCCAGTACTTC. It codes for CASSSEAGVSETQYF.

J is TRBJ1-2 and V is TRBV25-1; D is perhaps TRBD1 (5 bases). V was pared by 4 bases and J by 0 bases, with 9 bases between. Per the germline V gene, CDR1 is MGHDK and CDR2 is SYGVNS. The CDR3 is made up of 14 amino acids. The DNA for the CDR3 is TGTGCCAGCAGTGCTCTACAGGCTAACTATGGCTACACCTTC. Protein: CASSALQANYGYTF.

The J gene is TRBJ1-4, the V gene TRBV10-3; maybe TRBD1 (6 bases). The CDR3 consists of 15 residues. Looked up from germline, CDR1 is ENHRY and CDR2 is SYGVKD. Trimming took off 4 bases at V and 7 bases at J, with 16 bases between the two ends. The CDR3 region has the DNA TGTGCCATCAGTGGGGCGACAGGCGGGGGTGAAAAACTGTTTTTT. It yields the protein CAISGATGGGEKLFF.

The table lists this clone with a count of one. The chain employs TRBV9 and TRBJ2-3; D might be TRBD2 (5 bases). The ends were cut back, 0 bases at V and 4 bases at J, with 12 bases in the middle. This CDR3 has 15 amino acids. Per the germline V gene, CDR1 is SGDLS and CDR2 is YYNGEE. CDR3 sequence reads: CASSVVGGLADTQYF. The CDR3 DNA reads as TGTGCCAGCAGCGTAGTAGGTGGACTCGCAGATACGCAGTATTTT.

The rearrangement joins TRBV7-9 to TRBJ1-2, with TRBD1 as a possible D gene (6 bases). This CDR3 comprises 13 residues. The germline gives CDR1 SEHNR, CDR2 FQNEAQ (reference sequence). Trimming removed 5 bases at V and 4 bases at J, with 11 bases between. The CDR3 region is CASSALTGYGYTF. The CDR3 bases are TGTGCCAGCAGCGCCTTGACAGGCTATGGCTACACCTTC.

CDR3 residues: CASSRGTGGIYEQYF. In DNA, the CDR3 is TGCGCCAGCAGCAGGGGGACAGGGGGTATATACGAGCAGTACTTC. V gene TRBV5-1 combines with J gene TRBJ2-7; 11 bases line up with TRBD1. Trimming at V came to 4 bases and at J to 4 bases, leaving 7 bases not matched to a gene. The germline CDR1 and CDR2 sequences are SGHRS and YFSETQ. The CDR3 totals 15 residues.

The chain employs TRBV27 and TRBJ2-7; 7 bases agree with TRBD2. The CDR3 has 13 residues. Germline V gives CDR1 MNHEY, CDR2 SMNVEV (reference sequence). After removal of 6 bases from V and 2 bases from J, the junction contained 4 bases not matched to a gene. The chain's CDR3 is CASRPSGPYEQYF. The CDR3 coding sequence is TGTGCCAGCAGGCCTAGCGGCCCCTACGAGCAGTACTTC.

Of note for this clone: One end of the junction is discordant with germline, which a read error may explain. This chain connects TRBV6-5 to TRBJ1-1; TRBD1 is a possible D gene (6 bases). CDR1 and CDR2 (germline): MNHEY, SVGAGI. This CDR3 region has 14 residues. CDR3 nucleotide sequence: TGTGTCAGCAGGCAGGGGCGTTTGAACACTGAAGCTTTCTTT. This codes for CVSRQGRLNTEAFF.

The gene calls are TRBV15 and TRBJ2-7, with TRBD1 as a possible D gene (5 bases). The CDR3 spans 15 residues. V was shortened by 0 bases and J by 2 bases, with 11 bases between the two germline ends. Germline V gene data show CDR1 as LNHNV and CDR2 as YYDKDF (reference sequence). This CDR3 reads CATSRDLTGTYEQYF. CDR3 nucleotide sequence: TGTGCCACCAGCAGAGATCTTACAGGTACCTACGAGCAGTACTTC.

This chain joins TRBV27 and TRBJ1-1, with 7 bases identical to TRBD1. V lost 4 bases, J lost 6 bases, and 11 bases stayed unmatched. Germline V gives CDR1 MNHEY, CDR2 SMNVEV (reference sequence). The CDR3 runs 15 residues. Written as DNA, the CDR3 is TGTGCCAGCAGTTCCCATAGGCAGGGGGGCGCTGAAGCTTTCTTT. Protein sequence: CASSSHRQGGAEAFF.

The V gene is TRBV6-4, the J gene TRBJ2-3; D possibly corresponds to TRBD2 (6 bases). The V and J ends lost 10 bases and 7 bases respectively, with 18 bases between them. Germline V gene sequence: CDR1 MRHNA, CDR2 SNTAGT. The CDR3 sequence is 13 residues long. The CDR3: CATTGGQQNTQYF. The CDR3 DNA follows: TGTGCCACGACCGGAGGGCAACAGAATACGCAGTATTTT.

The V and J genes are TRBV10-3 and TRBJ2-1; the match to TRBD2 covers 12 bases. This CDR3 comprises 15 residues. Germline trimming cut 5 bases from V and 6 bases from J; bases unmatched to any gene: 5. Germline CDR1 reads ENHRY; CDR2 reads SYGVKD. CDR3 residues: CAISLLAGGTNEQFF. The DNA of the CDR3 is TGTGCCATCAGTCTACTAGCGGGAGGTACCAATGAGCAGTTCTTC.

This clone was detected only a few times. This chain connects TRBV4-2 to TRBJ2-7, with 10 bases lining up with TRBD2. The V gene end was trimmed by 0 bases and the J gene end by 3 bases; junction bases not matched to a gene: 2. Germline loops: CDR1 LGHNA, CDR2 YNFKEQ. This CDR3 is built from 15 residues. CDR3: CASSQELAGIYEQYF. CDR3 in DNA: TGTGCCAGCAGCCAAGAACTAGCGGGAATCTACGAGCAGTACTTC.

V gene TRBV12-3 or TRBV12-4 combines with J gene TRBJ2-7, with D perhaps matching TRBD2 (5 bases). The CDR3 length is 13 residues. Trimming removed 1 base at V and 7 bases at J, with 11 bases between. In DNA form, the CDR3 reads TGTGCCAGCAGTTTAGGGACCCCGGGGGAGCAGTACTTC. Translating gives CASSLGTPGEQYF.

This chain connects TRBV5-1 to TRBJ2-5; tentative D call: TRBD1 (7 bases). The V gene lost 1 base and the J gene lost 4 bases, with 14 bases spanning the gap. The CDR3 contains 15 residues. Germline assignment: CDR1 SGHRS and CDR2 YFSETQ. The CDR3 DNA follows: TGCGCCAGCAGCTTGATGGGGCAGGGGGGAGAGACCCAGTACTTC. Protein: CASSLMGQGGETQYF. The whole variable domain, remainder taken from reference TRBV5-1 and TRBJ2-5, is KAGVTQTPRYLIKTRGQQVTLSCSPISGHRSVSWYQQTPGQGLQFLFEYFSETQRNKGNFPGRFSGRQFSNSRSEMNVSTLELGDSALYLCASSLMGQGGETQYFGPGTRLLVL.

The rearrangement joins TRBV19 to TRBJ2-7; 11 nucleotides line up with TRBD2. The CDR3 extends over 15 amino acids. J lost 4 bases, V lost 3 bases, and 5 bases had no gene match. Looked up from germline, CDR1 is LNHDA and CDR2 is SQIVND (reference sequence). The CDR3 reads CASSILSGGAYEQYF. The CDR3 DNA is TGTGCCAGTAGTATTCTTAGCGGGGGGGCATACGAGCAGTACTTC.

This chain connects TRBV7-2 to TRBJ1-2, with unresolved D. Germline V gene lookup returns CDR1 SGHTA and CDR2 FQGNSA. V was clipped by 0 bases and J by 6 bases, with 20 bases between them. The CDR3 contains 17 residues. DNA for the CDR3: TGTGCCAGCAGCTTAGCCCTTGTGGTGTCGGGAGCCAATGGCTACACCTTC. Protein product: CASSLALVVSGANGYTF.

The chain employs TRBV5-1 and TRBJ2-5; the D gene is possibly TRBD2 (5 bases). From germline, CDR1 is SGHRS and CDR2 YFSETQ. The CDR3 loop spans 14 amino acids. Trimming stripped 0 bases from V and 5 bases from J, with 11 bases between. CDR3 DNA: TGCGCCAGCAGCTTGGCAGAGGGAAGGGAGACCCAGTACTTC. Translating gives CASSLAEGRETQYF.

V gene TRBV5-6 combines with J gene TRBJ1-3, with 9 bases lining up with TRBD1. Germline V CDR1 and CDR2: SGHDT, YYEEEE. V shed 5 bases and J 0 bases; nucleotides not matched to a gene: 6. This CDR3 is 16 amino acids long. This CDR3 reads CASRTTGGNSGNTIYF. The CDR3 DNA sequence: TGTGCCAGCAGGACGACAGGGGGTAACTCTGGAAACACCATATATTTT.

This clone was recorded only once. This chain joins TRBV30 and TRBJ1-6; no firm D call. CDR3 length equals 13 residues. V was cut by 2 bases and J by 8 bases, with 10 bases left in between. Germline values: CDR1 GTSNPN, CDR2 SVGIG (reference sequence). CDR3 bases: TGTGCCTGGAGTTCAGGCAAGGATTCACCCCTCCACTTT. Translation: CAWSSGKDSPLHF.

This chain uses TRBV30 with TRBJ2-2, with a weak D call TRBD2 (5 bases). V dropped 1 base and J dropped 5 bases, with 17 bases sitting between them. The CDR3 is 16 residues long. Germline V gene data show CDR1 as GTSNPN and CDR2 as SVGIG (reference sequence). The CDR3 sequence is CAWSALGGRGTGELFF. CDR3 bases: TGTGCCTGGAGTGCGCTCGGCGGGCGAGGGACCGGGGAGCTGTTTTTT.

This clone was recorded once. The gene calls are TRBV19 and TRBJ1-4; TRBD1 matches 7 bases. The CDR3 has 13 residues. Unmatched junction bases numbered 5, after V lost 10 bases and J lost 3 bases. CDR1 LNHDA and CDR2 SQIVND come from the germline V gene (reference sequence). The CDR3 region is CATKDRPNEKLFF. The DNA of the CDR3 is TGTGCCACCAAGGACAGGCCTAATGAAAAACTGTTTTTT.

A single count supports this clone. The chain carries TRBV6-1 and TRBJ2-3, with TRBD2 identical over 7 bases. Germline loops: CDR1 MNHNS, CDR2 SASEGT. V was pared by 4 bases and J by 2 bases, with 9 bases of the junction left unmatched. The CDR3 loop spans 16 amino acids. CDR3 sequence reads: CASSGGGSGHTDTQYF. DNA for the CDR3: TGTGCCAGCAGTGGGGGGGGGAGCGGGCACACAGATACGCAGTATTTT.

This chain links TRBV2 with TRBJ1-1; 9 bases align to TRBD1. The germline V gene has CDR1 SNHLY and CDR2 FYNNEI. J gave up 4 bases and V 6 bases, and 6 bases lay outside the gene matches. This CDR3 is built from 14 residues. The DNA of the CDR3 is TGTGCCAGCAGGGGAAGGACAGGGGTCACTGAAGCTTTCTTT. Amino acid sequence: CASRGRTGVTEAFF.

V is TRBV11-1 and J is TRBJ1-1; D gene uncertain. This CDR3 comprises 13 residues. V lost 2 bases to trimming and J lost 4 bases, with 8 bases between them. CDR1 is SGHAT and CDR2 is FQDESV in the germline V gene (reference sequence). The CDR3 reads CASSLYGSTEAFF. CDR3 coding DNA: TGTGCCAGCAGCTTATACGGGAGCACTGAAGCTTTCTTT.

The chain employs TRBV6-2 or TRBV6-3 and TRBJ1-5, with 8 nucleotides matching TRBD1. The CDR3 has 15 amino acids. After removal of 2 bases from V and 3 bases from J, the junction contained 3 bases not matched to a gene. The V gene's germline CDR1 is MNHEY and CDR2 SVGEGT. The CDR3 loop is CASSYLRGPNQPQHF. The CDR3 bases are TGTGCCAGCAGTTACCTCAGGGGGCCCAATCAGCCCCAGCATTTT.